The rows below give T cell receptor beta chains drawn from one sample of a study of shared clonotypes between healthy human individuals. Measured with immunoSEQ multiplex PCR; TCRdb has only the in-frame clones, and not every one. The sample consists of 2 million to 3 million clones, approximately 92% of them appearing once. Sequences were obtained from naive CD4+ T cells sorted from blood. All receptors come from a man younger than 35 in good health. Both conserved end residues are part of each CDR3. Each record gives: J gene, D gene, clone size, V gene, CDR3 protein, CDR3 DNA. The D gene is left open where the match is weak. Only some rows state a clone size, as once, few, many or a class for expanded clones.

j_gene: TRBJ2-5; d_gene: NA; abundance: once; v_gene: TRBV11-1; CDR3aa: CASSFWSETQYF; CDR3nt: TGTGCCAGCAGCTTCTGGTCAGAGACCCAGTACTTC
j_gene: TRBJ1-1; d_gene: TRBD1; abundance: NA; v_gene: TRBV6-6; CDR3aa: CASRLQGLNTEAFF; CDR3nt: TGTGCCAGCAGACTACAGGGGTTGAACACTGAAGCTTTCTTT
j_gene: TRBJ2-3; d_gene: TRBD2; abundance: NA; v_gene: TRBV19; CDR3aa: CASSPGLAGGRRSDTQYF; CDR3nt: TGTGCCAGTAGTCCGGGACTAGCGGGGGGGAGGAGGTCAGATACGCAGTATTTT
j_gene: TRBJ2-5; d_gene: TRBD2; abundance: NA; v_gene: TRBV5-1; CDR3aa: CASSAARGASGGKIQETQYF; CDR3nt: TGCGCCAGCAGCGCCGCCCGTGGTGCTAGCGGGGGGAAAATACAAGAGACCCAGTACTTC
j_gene: TRBJ1-1; d_gene: TRBD1; abundance: once; v_gene: TRBV10-3; CDR3aa: CAISGPRDRNTEAFF; CDR3nt: TGTGCCATCAGTGGGCCTAGGGACAGGAACACTGAAGCTTTCTTT
j_gene: TRBJ1-5; d_gene: NA; abundance: NA; v_gene: TRBV6-6; CDR3aa: CASSYDMGGQPQHF; CDR3nt: TGTGCCAGCAGTTACGATATGGGAGGACAGCCCCAGCATTTT
j_gene: TRBJ2-5; d_gene: TRBD1; abundance: NA; v_gene: TRBV18; CDR3aa: CASSGTSRDRGRETQYF; CDR3nt: TGTGCCAGCTCCGGCACATCCCGGGACAGGGGACGAGAGACCCAGTACTTC
j_gene: TRBJ2-1; d_gene: TRBD2; abundance: NA; v_gene: TRBV7-2; CDR3aa: CASSLSSGNQREQFF; CDR3nt: TGTGCCAGCAGCTTATCAAGCGGGAACCAGCGTGAGCAGTTCTTC
j_gene: TRBJ2-7; d_gene: NA; abundance: NA; v_gene: TRBV6-5; CDR3aa: CASAEGQVYEQYF; CDR3nt: TGTGCCAGCGCGGAGGGCCAGGTCTACGAGCAGTACTTC
j_gene: TRBJ2-1; d_gene: TRBD2; abundance: NA; v_gene: TRBV6-1; CDR3aa: CASSERRTSGDVDEQFF; CDR3nt: TGTGCCAGCAGTGAAAGGAGAACTAGCGGAGATGTCGATGAGCAGTTCTTC
j_gene: TRBJ1-1; d_gene: NA; abundance: NA; v_gene: TRBV30; CDR3aa: CAWSTQGSEAFF; CDR3nt: TGTGCCTGGAGTACACAGGGCTCCGAAGCTTTCTTT
j_gene: TRBJ2-1; d_gene: NA; abundance: NA; v_gene: TRBV7-2; CDR3aa: CASSPTTISYNEQFF; CDR3nt: TGTGCCAGCAGCCCGACTACAATCTCCTACAATGAGCAGTTCTTC
j_gene: TRBJ1-1; d_gene: NA; abundance: NA; v_gene: TRBV13; CDR3aa: CASSPAPWGGAFF; CDR3nt: TGTGCCAGCAGCCCGGCACCCTGGGGCGGGGCTTTCTTT
j_gene: TRBJ1-3; d_gene: NA; abundance: once; v_gene: TRBV10-3; CDR3aa: CAISGGTPSSGNTIYF; CDR3nt: TGTGCCATCAGTGGGGGGACACCTAGCTCTGGAAACACCATATATTTT
j_gene: TRBJ2-7; d_gene: NA; abundance: NA; v_gene: TRBV2; CDR3aa: CASSVKPGLTSTKQYF; CDR3nt: TGTGCCAGCAGTGTTAAGCCGGGCCTCACATCTACGAAGCAGTACTTC
j_gene: TRBJ2-7; d_gene: TRBD2; abundance: NA; v_gene: TRBV10-1; CDR3aa: CASGAAGLAGDLTPYEQYF; CDR3nt: TGCGCCAGCGGGGCAGCGGGCCTAGCGGGCGACCTAACCCCCTACGAGCAGTACTTC
j_gene: TRBJ2-3; d_gene: TRBD2; abundance: NA; v_gene: TRBV6-1; CDR3aa: CASPSREAGTQYF; CDR3nt: TGTGCCAGTCCCTCACGGGAGGCAGGAACGCAGTATTTT
j_gene: TRBJ1-5; d_gene: NA; abundance: NA; v_gene: TRBV6-1; CDR3aa: CASSAPPKNQPQHF; CDR3nt: TGTGCCAGCAGTGCGCCCCCGAAAAATCAGCCCCAGCATTTT
j_gene: TRBJ2-2; d_gene: TRBD1; abundance: NA; v_gene: TRBV19; CDR3aa: CASRRSRDRVSGELFF; CDR3nt: TGTGCCAGTAGAAGAAGCCGGGACAGGGTGTCAGGGGAGCTGTTTTTT
j_gene: TRBJ1-1; d_gene: TRBD1; abundance: once; v_gene: TRBV7-3; CDR3aa: CASSLADRGTEAFF; CDR3nt: TGTGCCAGCAGCTTAGCTGACAGGGGAACTGAAGCTTTCTTT
j_gene: TRBJ2-7; d_gene: TRBD1; abundance: NA; v_gene: TRBV7-9; CDR3aa: CASSLGYTGGQEEQYF; CDR3nt: TGTGCCAGCAGCTTAGGATATACAGGGGGCCAGGAGGAGCAGTACTTC
j_gene: TRBJ2-7; d_gene: NA; abundance: NA; v_gene: TRBV9; CDR3aa: CASSTRESYEQYF; CDR3nt: TGTGCCAGCAGCACCAGGGAAAGCTACGAGCAGTACTTC
j_gene: TRBJ1-2; d_gene: TRBD1; abundance: NA; v_gene: TRBV2; CDR3aa: CASSAVGDSYGYTF; CDR3nt: TGTGCCAGCAGTGCGGTCGGGGACAGCTATGGCTACACCTTC
j_gene: TRBJ1-2; d_gene: NA; abundance: NA; v_gene: TRBV25-1; CDR3aa: CASSGALGGYTF; CDR3nt: TGTGCCAGCAGTGGGGCTTTGGGTGGCTACACCTTC
j_gene: TRBJ1-2; d_gene: TRBD1; abundance: few; v_gene: TRBV6-5; CDR3aa: CASSRSPGQGPSVF; CDR3nt: TGTGCCAGCAGTCGCAGCCCTGGACAGGGGCCCTCTGTCTTC
j_gene: TRBJ2-1; d_gene: TRBD2; abundance: NA; v_gene: TRBV7-2; CDR3aa: CASSLVQLAGGRNEQFF; CDR3nt: TGTGCCAGCAGCTTAGTTCAGCTAGCGGGAGGGAGGAATGAGCAGTTCTTC
j_gene: TRBJ2-5; d_gene: NA; abundance: NA; v_gene: TRBV6-1; CDR3aa: CASRRGMFQETQYF; CDR3nt: TGTGCCAGCCGGAGGGGGATGTTCCAAGAGACCCAGTACTTC
j_gene: TRBJ2-1; d_gene: TRBD2; abundance: NA; v_gene: TRBV5-1; CDR3aa: CASSLPGLSSYNEQFF; CDR3nt: TGCGCCAGCAGCTTACCGGGACTAAGCTCCTACAATGAGCAGTTCTTC
j_gene: TRBJ1-6; d_gene: TRBD1; abundance: NA; v_gene: TRBV27; CDR3aa: CASSPGTGESPLHF; CDR3nt: TGTGCCAGCAGCCCAGGGACAGGGGAATCACCCCTCCACTTT
j_gene: TRBJ1-2; d_gene: NA; abundance: NA; v_gene: TRBV15; CDR3aa: CATSRASTGVGYGYTF; CDR3nt: TGTGCCACCAGCAGAGCCTCGACAGGAGTTGGCTATGGCTACACCTTC
j_gene: TRBJ1-5; d_gene: NA; abundance: NA; v_gene: TRBV19; CDR3aa: CASSIGTYSNQPQHF; CDR3nt: TGTGCCAGTAGTATAGGGACATATAGCAATCAGCCCCAGCATTTT
j_gene: TRBJ2-1; d_gene: NA; abundance: NA; v_gene: TRBV29-1; CDR3aa: CSGGTHNEQFF; CDR3nt: TGCAGCGGAGGGACGCATAATGAGCAGTTCTTC
j_gene: TRBJ2-6; d_gene: NA; abundance: NA; v_gene: TRBV6-1; CDR3aa: CASSGGVAGANVLTF; CDR3nt: TGTGCCAGCAGTGGCGGAGTGGCCGGGGCCAACGTCCTGACTTTC
j_gene: TRBJ2-3; d_gene: NA; abundance: NA; v_gene: TRBV6-5; CDR3aa: CASSYSTLGDTQYF; CDR3nt: TGTGCCAGCAGTTACTCTACCCTCGGAGATACGCAGTATTTT
j_gene: TRBJ2-2; d_gene: NA; abundance: once; v_gene: TRBV7-9; CDR3aa: CASSLGGSTKLGELFF; CDR3nt: TGTGCCAGCAGCTTAGGGGGCTCCACAAAGTTGGGGGAGCTGTTTTTT
j_gene: TRBJ2-5; d_gene: TRBD2; abundance: NA; v_gene: TRBV14; CDR3aa: CASSQDGSGYQETQYF; CDR3nt: TGTGCCAGCAGCCAAGATGGTAGCGGGTATCAAGAGACCCAGTACTTC
j_gene: TRBJ2-1; d_gene: TRBD2; abundance: NA; v_gene: TRBV5-1; CDR3aa: CASSPSGGAYNEQFF; CDR3nt: TGCGCCAGCAGCCCTAGCGGGGGGGCCTACAATGAGCAGTTCTTC
j_gene: TRBJ2-2; d_gene: NA; abundance: NA; v_gene: TRBV5-4; CDR3aa: CASSWDSTGELFF; CDR3nt: TGTGCCAGCAGCTGGGACTCCACCGGGGAGCTGTTTTTT
j_gene: TRBJ2-2; d_gene: NA; abundance: NA; v_gene: TRBV11-2; CDR3aa: CASSFQDFTGELFF; CDR3nt: TGTGCCAGCAGCTTCCAGGATTTCACCGGGGAGCTGTTTTTT
j_gene: TRBJ1-1; d_gene: TRBD1; abundance: NA; v_gene: TRBV5-4; CDR3aa: CASSGATGAHTEAFF; CDR3nt: TGTGCCAGCAGCGGTGCGACAGGGGCGCACACTGAAGCTTTCTTT
j_gene: TRBJ1-5; d_gene: NA; abundance: NA; v_gene: TRBV4-1; CDR3aa: CASSQEGGRVGNQPQHF; CDR3nt: TGCGCCAGCAGCCAAGAAGGGGGGCGGGTGGGCAATCAGCCCCAGCATTTT
j_gene: TRBJ2-2; d_gene: NA; abundance: NA; v_gene: TRBV5-4; CDR3aa: CASSPGGRNTGELFF; CDR3nt: TGTGCCAGCAGCCCAGGCGGCAGAAACACCGGGGAGCTGTTTTTT
j_gene: TRBJ2-3; d_gene: TRBD2; abundance: NA; v_gene: TRBV9; CDR3aa: CASSVTSGITDTQYF; CDR3nt: TGTGCCAGCAGCGTCACTAGCGGGATTACAGATACGCAGTATTTT
j_gene: TRBJ1-4; d_gene: NA; abundance: once; v_gene: TRBV6-5; CDR3aa: CASWRGTNEKLFF; CDR3nt: TGTGCCAGCTGGCGGGGGACTAATGAAAAACTGTTTTTT
j_gene: TRBJ2-5; d_gene: TRBD1; abundance: NA; v_gene: TRBV27; CDR3aa: CAAGQGETQYF; CDR3nt: TGTGCCGCGGGACAGGGGGAGACCCAGTACTTC
j_gene: TRBJ2-7; d_gene: NA; abundance: once; v_gene: TRBV14; CDR3aa: CASSLFFSYEQYF; CDR3nt: TGTGCCAGCAGCCTGTTTTTCTCCTACGAGCAGTACTTC
j_gene: TRBJ2-5; d_gene: TRBD2; abundance: NA; v_gene: TRBV5-6; CDR3aa: CASSLVAGGPGTQYF; CDR3nt: TGTGCCAGCAGCTTGGTGGCGGGGGGCCCAGGAACCCAGTACTTC
j_gene: TRBJ1-2; d_gene: NA; abundance: NA; v_gene: TRBV11-2; CDR3aa: CASSLGFNYGYTF; CDR3nt: TGTGCCAGCAGCTTAGGGTTTAACTATGGCTACACCTTC
j_gene: TRBJ2-1; d_gene: TRBD2; abundance: NA; v_gene: TRBV27; CDR3aa: CASSLRGPSGSWGNEQFF; CDR3nt: TGTGCCAGCAGTTTAAGGGGTCCTAGCGGGAGCTGGGGCAATGAGCAGTTCTTC
j_gene: TRBJ2-1; d_gene: NA; abundance: NA; v_gene: TRBV5-4; CDR3aa: CASSLKHGGNLREQFF; CDR3nt: TGTGCCAGCAGCTTAAAGCACGGCGGGAATCTCAGGGAGCAGTTCTTC
j_gene: TRBJ2-1; d_gene: NA; abundance: NA; v_gene: TRBV27; CDR3aa: CASSLTGGWGSYNEQFF; CDR3nt: TGTGCCAGCAGTTTAACGGGTGGGTGGGGTTCCTACAATGAGCAGTTCTTC
j_gene: TRBJ2-5; d_gene: TRBD1; abundance: NA; v_gene: TRBV30; CDR3aa: CAWRDYRGRETQYF; CDR3nt: TGTGCCTGGAGAGACTACAGGGGGCGGGAGACCCAGTACTTC
j_gene: TRBJ2-3; d_gene: NA; abundance: NA; v_gene: TRBV19; CDR3aa: CASSIDGSRTDTQYF; CDR3nt: TGTGCCAGTAGTATAGACGGCAGTCGCACAGATACGCAGTATTTT
j_gene: TRBJ2-6; d_gene: NA; abundance: NA; v_gene: TRBV5-1; CDR3aa: CASSTAGGSGANVLTF; CDR3nt: TGCGCCAGCAGCACGGCTGGGGGCTCTGGGGCCAACGTCCTGACTTTC
j_gene: TRBJ2-2; d_gene: NA; abundance: once; v_gene: TRBV2; CDR3aa: CASKGVGVNTGELFF; CDR3nt: TGTGCCAGCAAAGGGGTCGGGGTAAACACCGGGGAGCTGTTTTTT
j_gene: TRBJ1-5; d_gene: NA; abundance: NA; v_gene: TRBV19; CDR3aa: CASSLPNTRSNQPQHF; CDR3nt: TGTGCCAGTAGTCTACCAAATACACGTAGCAATCAGCCCCAGCATTTT
j_gene: TRBJ2-1; d_gene: TRBD2; abundance: NA; v_gene: TRBV11-2; CDR3aa: CASSQGTSVPNEQFF; CDR3nt: TGTGCCAGCAGCCAGGGAACTAGCGTCCCCAATGAGCAGTTCTTC